Each of the 3 T cell receptor beta chains below was sequenced from the same sample in a study of beta chain features in type 1 diabetes. Their antigens remain unidentified. Isolated RNA was reverse transcribed in full, so expressed TCRB transcripts were sequenced. Libraries were prepared by immunoSEQ multiplex PCR; TCRdb keeps only in-frame clonotypes and omits some of them. This sample yields some 270,000 clones, of which about a tenth are seen a single time; 0.017% belongs to the top ten. Study outcomes and limitations: Significant though moderate, a shortening of TCRB CDR3s appeared in all four CD4+ subsets of Type 1 diabetes patients.

The sequenced material came from naive CD4+ T cells from blood. All receptors come from a man aged 30 to 45 with type 1 diabetes.

CDR3 DNA sequence: TGTGCCATCAGTGAGGCAGGGAAAGCCAAAAACATTCAGTACTTC. This gives the protein CAISEAGKAKNIQYF. The rearrangement uses TRBV10-3 and TRBJ2-4; a weak D match, TRBD1 (5 bases). The CDR3 runs 15 residues. Germline V gives CDR1 ENHRY, CDR2 SYGVKD. V was trimmed by 2 bases and J by 0 bases, leaving 8 bases between them.

This clone was found a few times. This chain links TRBV2 with TRBJ1-1; D not certain. This CDR3 spans 12 amino acids. V lost 6 bases to trimming and J lost 11 bases, with 16 bases between them. From germline, CDR1 is SNHLY and CDR2 FYNNEI. In nucleotides, the CDR3 is TGTGCCAGCAGGGGGTTATCGGGGAGGGCTTTCTTT. Translation: CASRGLSGRAFF. Combining the CDR3 with reference TRBV2 and TRBJ1-1 gives the whole variable domain EPEVTQTPSHQVTQMGQEVILRCVPISNHLYFYWYRQILGQKVEFLVSFYNNEISEKSEIFDDQFSVERPDGSNFTLKIRSTKLEDSAMYFCASRGLSGRAFFGQGTRLTVV.

CDR3 protein: CASRLGLVENEQFF. The CDR3 DNA follows: TGTGCCAGCAGGCTTGGACTAGTTGAGAATGAGCAGTTCTTC. V usage is TRBV6-6 and J usage is TRBJ2-1, with 7 bases aligning to TRBD2. J was trimmed by 7 bases and V by 6 bases; bases with no gene match: 9. Germline V lookup: CDR1 MNHNY, CDR2 SVGAGI (reference sequence). This CDR3 has 14 amino acids.